The entry that follows covers one T cell receptor (beta chain) sequence. Antigen: not known. The data stem from a study of cytomegalovirus exposure and HLA in healthy donors. Overall study findings and caveats: There were some public TCRs occurring in many donors, but most TCR sequences were rare.

The CDR3 sequence is 15 residues long. V was cut by 0 bases and J by 1 base, with 9 bases left in between. The germline gives CDR1 MNHEY, CDR2 SVGAGI. Profiled with immunoSEQ multiplex PCR; TCRdb holds only in-frame clones, not every one. The table records 150,000 to 170,000 clones, roughly 84% of them present only once. Among the 110 or so subjects of the validation cohort, separate from the roughly 700-subject first cohort, were the donors. Sequencing was performed on PBMCs. The receptor was derived from a human donor in good health. The chain couples TRBV6-5 to TRBJ1-1, with a weak D call TRBD1 (5 bases). Written as DNA, the CDR3 is TGTGCCAGCAGTTACTCTGCGACAGAGAACACTGAAGCTTTCTTT. Translation: CASSYSATENTEAFF.